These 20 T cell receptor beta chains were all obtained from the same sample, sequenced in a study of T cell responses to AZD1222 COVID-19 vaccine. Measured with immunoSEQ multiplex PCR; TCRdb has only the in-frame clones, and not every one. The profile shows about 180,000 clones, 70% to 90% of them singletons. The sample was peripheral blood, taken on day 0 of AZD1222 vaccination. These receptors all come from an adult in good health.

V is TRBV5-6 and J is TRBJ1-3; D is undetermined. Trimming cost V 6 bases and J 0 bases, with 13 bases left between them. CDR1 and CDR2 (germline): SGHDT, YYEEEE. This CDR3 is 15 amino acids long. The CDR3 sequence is CASTMTGVSGNTIYF. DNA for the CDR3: TGTGCCAGCACAATGACTGGGGTCTCTGGAAACACCATATATTTT.

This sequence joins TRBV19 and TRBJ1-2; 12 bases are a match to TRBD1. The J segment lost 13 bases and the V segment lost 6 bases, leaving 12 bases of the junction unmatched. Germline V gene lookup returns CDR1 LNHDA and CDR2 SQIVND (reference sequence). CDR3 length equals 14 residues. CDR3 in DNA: TGTGCCAGTAGCCCGGGACAGGGGGCCTCCTCGGGCACCTTC. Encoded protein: CASSPGQGASSGTF.

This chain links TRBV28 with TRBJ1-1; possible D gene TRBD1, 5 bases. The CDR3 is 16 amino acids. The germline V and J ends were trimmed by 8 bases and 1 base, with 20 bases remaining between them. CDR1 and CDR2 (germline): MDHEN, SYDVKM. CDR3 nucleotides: TGTGCCAGCTCCCCTTCGTGGGCAGGGACGAACACTGAAGCTTTCTTT. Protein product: CASSPSWAGTNTEAFF. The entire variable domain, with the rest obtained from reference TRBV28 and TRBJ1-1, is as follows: DVKVTQSSRYLVKRTGEKVFLECVQDMDHENMFWYRQDPGLGLRLIYFSYDVKMKEKGDIPEGYSVSREKKERFSLILESASTNQTSMYLCASSPSWAGTNTEAFFGQGTRLTVV.

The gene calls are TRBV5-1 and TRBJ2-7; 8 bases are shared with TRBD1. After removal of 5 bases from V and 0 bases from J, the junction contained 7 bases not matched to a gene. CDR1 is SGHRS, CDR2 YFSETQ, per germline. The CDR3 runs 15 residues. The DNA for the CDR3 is TGCGCCAGCAGACTAGCAGGGGGCAGCTCCTACGAGCAGTACTTC. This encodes CASRLAGGSSYEQYF.

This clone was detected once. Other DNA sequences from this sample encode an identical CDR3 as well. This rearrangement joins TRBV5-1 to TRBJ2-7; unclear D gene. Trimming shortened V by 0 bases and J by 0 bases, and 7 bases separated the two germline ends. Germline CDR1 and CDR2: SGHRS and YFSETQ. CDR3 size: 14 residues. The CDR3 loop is CASSLVGSSYEQYF. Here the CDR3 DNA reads TGCGCCAGCAGCTTGGTAGGTTCCTCCTACGAGCAGTACTTC. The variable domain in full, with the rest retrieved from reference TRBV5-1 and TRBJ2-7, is KAGVTQTPRYLIKTRGQQVTLSCSPISGHRSVSWYQQTPGQGLQFLFEYFSETQRNKGNFPGRFSGRQFSNSRSEMNVSTLELGDSALYLCASSLVGSSYEQYFGPGTRLTVT.

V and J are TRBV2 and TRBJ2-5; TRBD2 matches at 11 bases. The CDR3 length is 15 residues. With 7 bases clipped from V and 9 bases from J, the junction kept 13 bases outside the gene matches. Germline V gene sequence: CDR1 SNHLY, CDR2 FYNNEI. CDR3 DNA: TGTGCCAGCATTCCGGGACTAGCGGTCCCCGAGGCCCAGTACTTC. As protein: CASIPGLAVPEAQYF.

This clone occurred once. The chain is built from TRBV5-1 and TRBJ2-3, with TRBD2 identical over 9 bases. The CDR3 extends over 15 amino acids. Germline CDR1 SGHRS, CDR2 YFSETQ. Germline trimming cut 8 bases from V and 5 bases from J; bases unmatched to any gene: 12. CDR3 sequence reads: CASGTAGGPKDTQYF. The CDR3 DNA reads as TGCGCCAGTGGGACAGCGGGGGGCCCGAAAGATACGCAGTATTTT.

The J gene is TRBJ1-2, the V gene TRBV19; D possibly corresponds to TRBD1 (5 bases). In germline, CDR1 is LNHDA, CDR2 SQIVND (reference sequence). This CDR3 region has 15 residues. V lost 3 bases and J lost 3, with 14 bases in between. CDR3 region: CASSIAAGQDYGYTF. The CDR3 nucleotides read TGTGCCAGTAGTATTGCAGCGGGGCAGGACTATGGCTACACCTTC.

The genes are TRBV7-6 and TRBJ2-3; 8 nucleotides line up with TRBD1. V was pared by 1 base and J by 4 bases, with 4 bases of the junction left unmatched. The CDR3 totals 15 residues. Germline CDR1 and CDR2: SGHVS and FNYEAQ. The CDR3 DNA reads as TGTGCCAGCAGCTTAGGGACAGGGAGCGCAGATACGCAGTATTTT. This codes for CASSLGTGSADTQYF.

This chain's CDR3 is CASSGAGRTTDTQYF. The CDR3 nucleotides are TGTGCCAGCAGTGGGGCGGGACGGACAACAGATACGCAGTATTTT. The J gene is TRBJ2-3, the V gene TRBV2, with a weak D call TRBD2 (6 bases). The CDR3 length is 15 residues. Trimming shortened V by 4 bases and J by 3 bases, and 14 bases separated the two germline ends. CDR1 SNHLY and CDR2 FYNNEI come from the germline V gene. The complete variable domain, with remaining parts taken from reference TRBV2 and TRBJ2-3, reads EPEVTQTPSHQVTQMGQEVILRCVPISNHLYFYWYRQILGQKVEFLVSFYNNEISEKSEIFDDQFSVERPDGSNFTLKIRSTKLEDSAMYFCASSGAGRTTDTQYFGPGTRLTVL.

As DNA, the CDR3 is TGTGCCAGCTCACCACAAGGGGAGTACAATCAGCCCCAGCATTTT. Translation gives CASSPQGEYNQPQHF. The chain employs TRBV18 and TRBJ1-5; D is perhaps TRBD1 (5 bases). Germline CDR1 reads KGHSH; CDR2 reads LQKENI. Trimming removed 1 base from V and 3 bases from J, with 10 bases in between. The CDR3 extends over 15 amino acids.

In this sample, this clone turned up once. The CDR3 spells CASSQAKNEKLFF. The CDR3 coding sequence is TGCGCCAGCAGCCAGGCCAAGAATGAAAAACTGTTTTTT. J is TRBJ1-4 and V is TRBV4-3; no reliable D call. Trimming took off 3 bases at V and 5 bases at J, with 7 bases between the two ends. CDR1 is LGHNA, CDR2 YSLEER, per germline. The CDR3 is made up of 13 amino acids.

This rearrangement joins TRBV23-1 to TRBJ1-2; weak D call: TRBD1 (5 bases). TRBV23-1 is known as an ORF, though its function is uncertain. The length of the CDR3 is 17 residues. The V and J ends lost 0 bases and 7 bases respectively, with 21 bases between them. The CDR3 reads CASSQSRGRALVGGYTF. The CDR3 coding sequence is TGCGCCAGCAGTCAATCGAGGGGAAGAGCCCTAGTAGGTGGCTACACCTTC.

The CDR3 DNA is TGTGCCAGCAGTGAAAGCCAAGAAGAGACCCAGTACTTC. Translating gives CASSESQEETQYF. V gene TRBV2 combines with J gene TRBJ2-5; D gene uncertain. V shed 2 bases and J shed 3 bases, with 7 bases lying between them. The CDR3 has 13 residues. The germline V gene has CDR1 SNHLY and CDR2 FYNNEI.

CDR3 protein: CASSLAGDSSYEQYF. In nucleotides, the CDR3 is TGCGCCAGCAGCTTGGCGGGGGATAGCTCCTACGAGCAGTACTTC. The chain combines TRBV5-1 with TRBJ2-7; a possible D gene is TRBD2 (6 bases). Trimming removed 0 bases from V and 0 bases from J, with 10 bases in between. CDR1 is SGHRS, CDR2 YFSETQ, per germline. The CDR3 has 15 amino acids. Filled out from reference TRBV5-1 and TRBJ2-7, the complete variable domain reads KAGVTQTPRYLIKTRGQQVTLSCSPISGHRSVSWYQQTPGQGLQFLFEYFSETQRNKGNFPGRFSGRQFSNSRSEMNVSTLELGDSALYLCASSLAGDSSYEQYFGPGTRLTVT.

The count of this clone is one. The DNA for the CDR3 is TGTGCCAGCATCCACTTAAGGGCCCAGTACTTC. This translates into CASIHLRAQYF. The V gene is TRBV6-5, the J gene TRBJ2-5; D not certain. Between the trimmed V and J ends, which lost 7 bases and 9 bases, there was a span of 12 bases. The length of the CDR3 is 11 residues. Looked up from germline, CDR1 is MNHEY and CDR2 is SVGAGI.

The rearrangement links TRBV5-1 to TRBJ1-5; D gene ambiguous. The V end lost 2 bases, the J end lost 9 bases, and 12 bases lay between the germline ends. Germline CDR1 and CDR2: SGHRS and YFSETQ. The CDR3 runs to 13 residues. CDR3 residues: CASSFSGGGPQHF. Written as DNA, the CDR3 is TGCGCCAGCAGCTTTTCGGGAGGAGGGCCCCAGCATTTT.

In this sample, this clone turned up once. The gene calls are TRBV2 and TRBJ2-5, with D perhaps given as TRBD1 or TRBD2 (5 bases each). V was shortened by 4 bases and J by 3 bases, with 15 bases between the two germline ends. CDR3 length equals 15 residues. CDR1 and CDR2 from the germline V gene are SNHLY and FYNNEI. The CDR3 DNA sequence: TGTGCCAGCAGTGCGGGGCCTAGTTCGGAAGAGACCCAGTACTTC. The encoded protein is CASSAGPSSEETQYF.

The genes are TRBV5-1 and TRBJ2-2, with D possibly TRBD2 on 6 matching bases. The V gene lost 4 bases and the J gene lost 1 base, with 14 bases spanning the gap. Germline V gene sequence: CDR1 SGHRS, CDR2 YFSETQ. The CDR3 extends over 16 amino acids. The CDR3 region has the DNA TGCGCCAGCAGCACGGGGCAGGGAGGGAACACCGGGGAGCTGTTTTTT. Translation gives CASSTGQGGNTGELFF.

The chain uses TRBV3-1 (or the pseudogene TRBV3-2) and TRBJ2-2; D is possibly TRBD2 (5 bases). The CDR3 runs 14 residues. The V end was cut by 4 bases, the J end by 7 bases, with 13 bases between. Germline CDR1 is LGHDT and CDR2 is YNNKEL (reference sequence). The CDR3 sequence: CASSPRPGGGELFF. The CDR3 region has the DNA TGTGCCAGCAGCCCCCGGCCTGGAGGCGGGGAGCTGTTTTTT.